The present entry profiles one TCR beta chain with its context. Its specificity is not known. The V gene's germline CDR1 is SGHRS and CDR2 YFSETQ. The V gene lost 4 bases and the J gene lost 2 bases, with 19 bases spanning the gap. The CDR3 runs 16 residues. The study ran its PCR with 60 Vbeta and 13 Jbeta primers. TCRdb's copy holds only in-frame clones and misses some; the assay was immunoSEQ multiplex PCR. The sample includes 150,000 to 200,000 clones, roughly four fifths of them seen just once. This sample is part of a study of cytomegalovirus exposure and HLA in healthy donors. Study overall: When 398 donors were genotyped, roughly 78% of them were found to fall in the Caucasian-associated ancestry cluster. Study-level results: When a later analysis was performed, an Asian-associated ancestry cluster reportedly had fewer N-insertions than the approximately 600-donor mean. An analysis that was carried out later associated 16,000 or so TCR beta sequences with HLA alleles at 0.05 false discovery rate.

This chain uses TRBV5-1 with TRBJ2-7; perhaps TRBD2 as D (7 bases). Sample: PBMCs. The sequence was collected from a man aged 50 to 60 in good health and CMV-seropositive. CDR3 DNA sequence: TGCGCCAGCAGCCCGGAGGGGGGGAGCCTCACCTACGAGCAGTACTTC. This gives the protein CASSPEGGSLTYEQYF.